The 25 T cell receptor beta chains reported below all come from one sample, sequenced in a study of shared clonotypes between healthy human individuals. Libraries were prepared by immunoSEQ multiplex PCR; TCRdb keeps only in-frame clonotypes and omits some of them. This table holds about 1,800,000 clones, just under 95% found once. Terminally differentiated effector memory CD45RA+ cells were excluded from the naive CD8 cells, which were CD45RO-negative and positively selected for CCR7. Sequencing was performed on naive CD8+ T cells sorted from blood. Receptors originate from a man aged 18 to 29 in good health.

A single count supports this clone. The rearrangement uses TRBV10-3 and TRBJ2-7, with unresolved D. The CDR3 extends over 14 amino acids. Trimming pared 0 bases from V and 2 bases from J, leaving 8 bases between. Germline V lookup: CDR1 ENHRY, CDR2 SYGVKD. Here the CDR3 reads CAISESTVTYEQYF. In nucleotides, the CDR3 is TGTGCCATCAGTGAGTCGACTGTCACCTACGAGCAGTACTTC.

Concerning this clone: This likely stems from a read error, as it lies one base from a far larger clone. Other DNA sequences from this sample encode an identical CDR3 as well. This chain links TRBV7-9 with TRBJ2-7; unclear D gene. Germline V lookup: CDR1 SEHNR, CDR2 FQNEAQ (reference sequence). The CDR3 consists of 11 residues. V lost 1 base, J lost 6 bases, and 4 bases lay in between. CDR3 sequence reads: CASSLVGEQYF. For the CDR3, the DNA is TGTGCCAGCAGCTTAGTGGGCGAGCAGTACTTC.

This chain joins TRBV29-1 and TRBJ1-1, with a tentative D call TRBD1 (5 bases). CDR1 and CDR2 from the germline V gene are SQVTM and ANQGSEA. Trimming took off 7 bases at V and 1 base at J, with 19 bases between the two ends. This CDR3 region has 15 residues. CDR3 DNA sequence: TGCAGCGCGATCGGAGGTGGGGGAAAGAACACTGAAGCTTTCTTT. Protein: CSAIGGGGKNTEAFF.

The chain couples TRBV5-6 to TRBJ2-1, with 8 bases lining up with TRBD2. Germline V lookup: CDR1 SGHDT, CDR2 YYEEEE. V trimming: 0 bases; J trimming: 3 bases; junction bases outside the gene matches: 5. The CDR3 covers 16 residues. The CDR3 DNA sequence: TGTGCCAGCAGCTTGGCCACTAGCGGAGTCTACAATGAGCAGTTCTTC. This codes for CASSLATSGVYNEQFF.

The chain couples TRBV13 to TRBJ2-7; TRBD2 might be the D (5 bases). Trimming left V 2 bases short and J 2 bases short, with 13 bases between. The V gene's germline CDR1 is PRHDT and CDR2 FYEKMQ (reference sequence). The CDR3 sequence is 15 residues long. The CDR3 DNA reads TGTGCCAGCAGCTTAAGGCAGGACTCAACCTACGAGCAGTACTTC. Its protein product is CASSLRQDSTYEQYF. Filled out from reference TRBV13 and TRBJ2-7, the complete variable domain reads AAGVIQSPRHLIKEKRETATLKCYPIPRHDTVYWYQQGPGQDPQFLISFYEKMQSDKGSIPDRFSAQQFSDYHSELNMSSLELGDSALYFCASSLRQDSTYEQYFGPGTRLTVT.

The table lists this clone with a count of one. The V gene is TRBV7-3, the J gene TRBJ2-1; TRBD2 agrees at 8 bases. The junction had 3 bases not matched to a gene; V was cut back by 2 bases and J by 9 bases. Per the germline V gene, CDR1 is SGHTA and CDR2 is FQGTGA. The CDR3 runs 13 residues. The CDR3, as DNA: TGTGCCAGCAGCTTATTGGCGGGGGGTGAGCAGTTCTTC. Encoded protein: CASSLLAGGEQFF.

The rearrangement joins TRBV19 to TRBJ2-1; TRBD2 matches 9 bases. This CDR3 is built from 16 residues. Germline V gene data show CDR1 as LNHDA and CDR2 as SQIVND (reference sequence). V shed 6 bases, J shed 8 bases, and the junction held 14 bases outside the gene matches. In nucleotides, the CDR3 is TGTGCCAGTAGGACTAGCTTAGCGGGAGCGATCCATGAGCAGTTCTTC. Translating gives CASRTSLAGAIHEQFF.

The J gene is TRBJ1-1, the V gene TRBV2; TRBD1 agrees at 8 bases. Germline values: CDR1 SNHLY, CDR2 FYNNEI. Unmatched junction bases numbered 5, after V lost 7 bases and J lost 1 base. There are 14 residues in the CDR3. This CDR3 is CASTTGEENTEAFF. The CDR3 DNA reads TGTGCCAGCACGACAGGGGAGGAGAACACTGAAGCTTTCTTT.

J is TRBJ2-1 and V is TRBV4-1; tentatively, D is TRBD2 (5 bases). The CDR3 consists of 15 residues. V lost 1 base and J 1 base, leaving 8 bases between the germline ends. Germline CDR1 and CDR2: MGHRA and YSYEKL. The CDR3 DNA reads TGCGCCAGCAGCCAAGTTGAGCGGTCCTACAATGAGCAGTTCTTC. Translated, it gives CASSQVERSYNEQFF.

This chain joins TRBV6-6 and TRBJ1-1, with no clear D. Trimming stripped 6 bases from V and 0 bases from J, with 8 bases between. The CDR3 runs 13 residues. From germline, CDR1 is MNHNY and CDR2 SVGAGI (reference sequence). CDR3 coding DNA: TGTGCCAGCAGCCTATCAGTGAACACTGAAGCTTTCTTT. Translating it yields CASSLSVNTEAFF.

A single count supports this clone. The chain carries TRBV5-8 and TRBJ2-3, with 7 bases fitting TRBD2. Trimming at V came to 3 bases and at J to 0 bases, leaving 7 bases not matched to a gene. There are 16 residues in the CDR3. Germline lookup yields CDR1 SGHTS and CDR2 YDEGEE. The CDR3 DNA reads TGTGCCAGCAGCTATGGACTAGAACTTAGCACAGATACGCAGTATTTT. Translating it yields CASSYGLELSTDTQYF. Full variable domain (remainder filled in from reference TRBV5-8 and TRBJ2-3): EAGVTQSPTHLIKTRGQQATLRCSPISGHTSVYWYQQALGLGLQFLLWYDEGEERNRGNFPPRFSGRQFPNYSSELNVNALELEDSALYLCASSYGLELSTDTQYFGPGTRLTVL.

This clone appeared once. The chain uses TRBV10-2 and TRBJ2-7, with unresolved D. CDR1 and CDR2 from the germline V gene are WSHSY and SAAADI. The V end was cut by 6 bases, the J end by 5 bases, with 8 bases between. The length of the CDR3 is 11 residues. CDR3 bases: TGCGCCAGCAGCGAGGTAGACGAGCAGTACTTC. Its translation: CASSEVDEQYF.

The V call is TRBV6-5, the J call TRBJ2-1, with TRBD2 as a possible D gene (6 bases). This CDR3 is built from 15 residues. Trimming shortened V by 6 bases and J by 5 bases, and 17 bases separated the two germline ends. The germline CDR1 and CDR2 sequences are MNHEY and SVGAGI. CDR3 amino acids: CASSFRQWGDNEQFF. The CDR3 DNA follows: TGTGCCAGCAGCTTTAGACAGTGGGGGGACAATGAGCAGTTCTTC.

The rearrangement joins TRBV7-9 to TRBJ1-5; TRBD1 matches 8 bases. There are 14 residues in the CDR3. Germline V gene lookup returns CDR1 SEHNR and CDR2 FQNEAQ (reference sequence). V was pared by 3 bases and J by 7 bases, with 5 bases of the junction left unmatched. The CDR3 region is CASSLTGVGQPQHF. The CDR3 region has the DNA TGTGCCAGCAGCTTGACAGGGGTTGGGCAGCCCCAGCATTTT.

The J gene is TRBJ2-3, the V gene TRBV13; 13 bases fit TRBD2. Germline assignment: CDR1 PRHDT and CDR2 FYEKMQ (reference sequence). The CDR3 spans 18 residues. Unmatched junction bases numbered 5, after V lost 2 bases and J lost 0 bases. CDR3 DNA: TGTGCCAGCAGCTTACGACTAGCGGGGGGACCGAGCACAGATACGCAGTATTTT. Its translation is CASSLRLAGGPSTDTQYF.

The chain uses TRBV6-6 and TRBJ2-1, with 7 bases identical to TRBD1. V trimming: 7 bases; J trimming: 2 bases; junction bases outside the gene matches: 11. The germline gives CDR1 MNHNY, CDR2 SVGAGI (reference sequence). The CDR3 has 16 amino acids. CDR3 nucleotide sequence: TGTGCCAGCATTTCCGCCGGGACAGTACCCTACAATGAGCAGTTCTTC. Its translation is CASISAGTVPYNEQFF.

The chain links TRBV5-6 to TRBJ2-7; the D is unclear. With 1 base removed from V and 0 bases from J, the gap between germline ends came to 5 bases. The CDR3 runs to 13 residues. Germline-derived CDR1 and CDR2 are SGHDT and YYEEEE. The CDR3 loop is CASSLYYSYEQYF. The DNA for the CDR3 is TGTGCCAGCAGCTTGTATTACTCCTACGAGCAGTACTTC.

With regard to this clone: The junction and the germline gene differ at one end; a read error may be behind it. This chain links TRBV7-9 with TRBJ2-7; D remains ambiguous. The germline gives CDR1 SEHNR, CDR2 FQNEAQ (reference sequence). The CDR3 consists of 14 residues. In DNA form, the CDR3 reads TGTGCCAGCAGCCACTCCGAAACGGGCTCTATTGAGGACTTC. Translation: CASSHSETGSIEDF.

The sample holds one count of this clone. The gene calls are TRBV5-8 and TRBJ2-2; D not certain. This CDR3 is 15 amino acids long. V was trimmed by 3 bases and J by 5 bases, leaving 14 bases between them. Germline-derived CDR1 and CDR2 are SGHTS and YDEGEE. DNA of the CDR3: TGTGCCAGCAGCTCGATTGACGAGGATACCGGGGAGCTGTTTTTT. Translated, it gives CASSSIDEDTGELFF.

V usage is TRBV6-1 and J usage is TRBJ1-5; TRBD1 aligns across 9 bases. The ends lost 2 bases at V and 10 bases at J; junction bases unmatched: 15. Germline V CDR1 and CDR2: MNHNS, SASEGT. The CDR3 has 17 amino acids. CDR3 in amino acids: CASSERGTGIHRSPQHF. The CDR3 bases are TGTGCCAGCAGTGAAAGGGGGACAGGGATCCACCGTAGTCCCCAGCATTTT.

The rearrangement uses TRBV28 and TRBJ2-7; 9 bases line up with TRBD1. V lost 7 bases and J lost 3; bases outside the gene matches: 7. Germline V gene sequence: CDR1 MDHEN, CDR2 SYDVKM. This CDR3 spans 14 amino acids. CDR3 in DNA: TGTGCCAGCACTCGGACAGGGGACAACTACGAGCAGTACTTC. This gives the protein CASTRTGDNYEQYF. Filled out from reference TRBV28 and TRBJ2-7, the complete variable domain reads DVKVTQSSRYLVKRTGEKVFLECVQDMDHENMFWYRQDPGLGLRLIYFSYDVKMKEKGDIPEGYSVSREKKERFSLILESASTNQTSMYLCASTRTGDNYEQYFGPGTRLTVT.

The chain joins TRBV11-2 to TRBJ2-7; 8 bases fit TRBD1. The CDR3 is 15 amino acids. J gave up 5 bases and V 5 bases, and 11 bases lay outside the gene matches. CDR1 and CDR2 from the germline V gene are SGHAT and FQNNGV. The CDR3 sequence: CASSQEYGTGHEQYF. The CDR3 DNA reads TGTGCCAGCAGCCAGGAATACGGGACAGGCCACGAGCAGTACTTC.

The J gene is TRBJ2-1, the V gene TRBV5-1; 12 bases map to TRBD2. The ends lost 4 bases at V and 6 bases at J; junction bases unmatched: 11. Germline lookup yields CDR1 SGHRS and CDR2 YFSETQ. The CDR3 is 17 amino acids. The CDR3 here is CASSPASGRALSNEQFF. The DNA of the CDR3 is TGCGCCAGCAGCCCGGCTAGCGGGAGGGCCTTGAGCAATGAGCAGTTCTTC. Combining the CDR3 with reference TRBV5-1 and TRBJ2-1 gives the whole variable domain KAGVTQTPRYLIKTRGQQVTLSCSPISGHRSVSWYQQTPGQGLQFLFEYFSETQRNKGNFPGRFSGRQFSNSRSEMNVSTLELGDSALYLCASSPASGRALSNEQFFGPGTRLTVL.

Details on this clone: In the same sample, other DNA sequences code for this CDR3. This chain links TRBV27 with TRBJ2-7; TRBD1 is a possible D gene (6 bases). V was trimmed by 1 base and J by 3 bases, leaving 10 bases between them. CDR1 and CDR2 (germline): MNHEY, SMNVEV (reference sequence). The CDR3 extends over 14 amino acids. The CDR3 DNA sequence: TGTGCCAGCAGTTTATATCCGGACAGCTACGAGCAGTACTTC. As protein: CASSLYPDSYEQYF.

The CDR3 DNA sequence: TGTGCCAGCAGCTTGGGCCTAGCGGGATGGACAGATACGCAGTATTTT. Translating gives CASSLGLAGWTDTQYF. V gene TRBV5-6 combines with J gene TRBJ2-3; TRBD2 aligns across 9 bases. This CDR3 comprises 16 residues. The V and J ends lost 0 bases and 3 bases, in that order; junction bases with no gene match: 5. Germline-derived CDR1 and CDR2 are SGHDT and YYEEEE. The complete variable domain, with remaining parts taken from reference TRBV5-6 and TRBJ2-3, reads DAGVTQSPTHLIKTRGQQVTLRCSPKSGHDTVSWYQQALGQGPQFIFQYYEEEERQRGNFPDRFSGHQFPNYSSELNVNALLLGDSALYLCASSLGLAGWTDTQYFGPGTRLTVL.